This TCR beta chain was recorded in a study of blood T cells in healthy people across ages. To note about this clonotype: What it recognizes is unknown.

Findings and limits, study-wide: As age increased, TCR beta diversity per million T cells fell in a roughly linear fashion.

Then a second PCR, running roughly 6 to 12 cycles, was carried out with a sample-barcoded 5' primer and a J-beta primer mix. Via MiXCR, TCRdb re-called the 5' RACE reads, giving one row per CDR3 protein. Here the sample spans about 830,000 distinct CDR3 sequences, 62% being singletons. The CDR3 runs to 15 residues. The V end lost 0 bases, the J end lost 11 bases, and 20 bases lay between the germline ends. CDR1 is SGHRS and CDR2 is YFSETQ in the germline V gene. The clonotype comes from a man aged 25 to 40 in good health. Sequenced sample: blood. This chain connects TRBV5-1 to TRBJ2-5; no reliable D call. The CDR3 DNA reads TGCGCCAGCAGCTTGGATTTGGCTTTGGGCAATGAGCAGTACTTC. Translating it yields CASSLDLALGNEQYF.